These 18 T cell receptor beta chains originate from one sample sequenced in a study of blood T cell repertoires in COVID-19. Only in-frame clones appear in the TCRdb table, and some are missing; sequencing was by immunoSEQ multiplex PCR. The table includes some 200,000 clones, about 84% detected once. The specimen was peripheral blood. The source of these receptors is an elderly woman with COVID-19, enrolled during active disease.

The chain has TRBV5-5 and TRBJ1-3, with 8 nucleotides matching TRBD1. CDR1 is SGHKS and CDR2 is YYEKEE in the germline V gene (reference sequence). This CDR3 region has 17 residues. The V and J ends lost 4 bases and 2 bases, in that order; junction bases with no gene match: 11. Here the CDR3 DNA reads TGTGCCAGCAGCCGCGAACTACAGGGGGTAGCTGGAAACACCATATATTTT. Its protein product is CASSRELQGVAGNTIYF. The entire variable domain, with the rest obtained from reference TRBV5-5 and TRBJ1-3, is as follows: DAGVTQSPTHLIKTRGQQVTLRCSPISGHKSVSWYQQVLGQGPQFIFQYYEKEERGRGNFPDRFSARQFPNYSSELNVNALLLGDSALYLCASSRELQGVAGNTIYFGEGSWLTVV.

This chain links TRBV6-5 with TRBJ1-5; maybe TRBD1 (5 bases). Germline CDR1 reads MNHEY; CDR2 reads SVGAGI. The CDR3 runs to 15 residues. Trimming left V 5 bases short and J 6 bases short, with 17 bases between. CDR3 loop: CASSPQGSFTQPQHF. The CDR3 DNA is TGTGCCAGCAGTCCTCAGGGATCATTCACTCAGCCCCAGCATTTT.

The chain recombines TRBV5-1 with TRBJ1-3; possible D gene TRBD1, 6 bases. Germline V CDR1 and CDR2: SGHRS, YFSETQ. The CDR3 is 17 residues long. Trimming removed 0 bases at V and 2 bases at J, with 15 bases between. In DNA form, the CDR3 reads TGCGCCAGCAGCTTGGCCTTCTCAGGGACACCTGGAAACACCATATATTTT. Protein: CASSLAFSGTPGNTIYF.

V and J are TRBV27 and TRBJ2-3, with D unresolved. The CDR3 covers 14 residues. Trimming pared 5 bases from V and 3 bases from J, leaving 12 bases between. Germline V gene lookup returns CDR1 MNHEY and CDR2 SMNVEV (reference sequence). CDR3 nucleotides: TGTGCCAGCAGTAGAACGTTGAGGACAGATACGCAGTATTTT. It yields the protein CASSRTLRTDTQYF.

A single count supports this clone. The chain links TRBV6-5 to TRBJ1-5; TRBD1 aligns across 7 bases. This CDR3 contains 15 residues. Germline CDR1 MNHEY, CDR2 SVGAGI. Trimming removed 8 bases from V and 1 base from J; junction bases left unmatched: 8. The chain's CDR3 is CASQWDRLSNQPQHF. In DNA, the CDR3 is TGTGCCAGCCAATGGGACAGACTAAGCAATCAGCCCCAGCATTTT.

V and J are TRBV7-2 and TRBJ1-2, with 8 bases that match TRBD1. Trimming cost V 3 bases and J 4 bases; bases outside gene matches: 7. The length of the CDR3 is 15 residues. Germline-derived CDR1 and CDR2 are SGHTA and FQGNSA. CDR3 bases: TGTGCCAGCAGCTTGCAGGGGGCGCTGGGCTATGGCTACACCTTC. It specifies CASSLQGALGYGYTF. Looking up the rest from reference TRBV7-2 and TRBJ1-2 gives the full variable domain: GAGVSQSPSNKVTEKGKDVELRCDPISGHTALYWYRQSLGQGLEFLIYFQGNSAPDKSGLPSDRFSAERTGGSVSTLTIQRTQQEDSAVYLCASSLQGALGYGYTFGSGTRLTVV.

V and J are TRBV25-1 and TRBJ2-7; TRBD1 aligns across 7 bases. This CDR3 region has 12 residues. The V segment lost 10 bases and the J segment 4 bases; nucleotides outside the gene matches: 7. In germline, CDR1 is MGHDK, CDR2 SYGVNS. Here the CDR3 reads CATGQVGYEQYF. The CDR3 DNA sequence: TGTGCCACCGGACAGGTAGGGTACGAGCAGTACTTC.

To note about this clone: The same CDR3 also results from other DNA sequences found in this sample. This chain links TRBV5-1 with TRBJ2-5; a possible D gene is TRBD1 (6 bases). The CDR3 length is 14 residues. V was clipped by 3 bases and J by 2 bases, with 11 bases between them. CDR1 is SGHRS, CDR2 YFSETQ, per germline. The CDR3: CASSSGQPQETQYF. The CDR3 region has the DNA TGCGCCAGCAGCTCCGGACAGCCACAAGAGACCCAGTACTTC.

The count of this clone is one. This chain links TRBV5-1 with TRBJ1-4; perhaps TRBD1 as D (6 bases). This CDR3 comprises 14 residues. CDR1 is SGHRS, CDR2 YFSETQ, per germline. Trimming shortened V by 4 bases and J by 5 bases, and 12 bases separated the two germline ends. The CDR3 sequence is CASSHGTSNEKLFF. Here the CDR3 DNA reads TGCGCCAGCAGCCACGGGACAAGCAATGAAAAACTGTTTTTT.

Only a few counts were recorded for this clone. The chain is built from TRBV9 and TRBJ1-3; no clear D. V lost 0 bases and J lost 4, with 11 bases in between. There are 15 residues in the CDR3. Germline V gene sequence: CDR1 SGDLS, CDR2 YYNGEE. The CDR3 region is CASSVGATVGNTIYF. The CDR3 DNA sequence: TGTGCCAGCAGCGTAGGGGCGACGGTCGGAAACACCATATATTTT.

This clone appeared a few times. The chain recombines TRBV4-1 with TRBJ1-5; 12 nucleotides match TRBD1. V lost 0 bases to trimming and J lost 0 bases; unmatched junction nucleotides: 6. This CDR3 is 19 amino acids long. CDR1 and CDR2 (germline): MGHRA, YSYEKL. The CDR3 spells CASSQDRDRGLVSNQPQHF. The DNA for the CDR3 is TGCGCCAGCAGCCAAGACCGGGACAGGGGGCTGGTTAGCAATCAGCCCCAGCATTTT.

The rearrangement uses TRBV19 and TRBJ1-5; the D gene is possibly TRBD1 (6 bases). CDR1 is LNHDA, CDR2 SQIVND, per germline (reference sequence). The CDR3 runs to 16 residues. V shed 3 bases and J shed 3 bases, with 15 bases lying between them. The CDR3 region has the DNA TGTGCCAGTAGTATGAATATTCCAGGGGTCAATCAGCCCCAGCATTTT. Amino acid sequence: CASSMNIPGVNQPQHF.

The chain carries TRBV27 and TRBJ1-2, with D possibly being TRBD1 (6 bases). Germline values: CDR1 MNHEY, CDR2 SMNVEV (reference sequence). V was shortened by 8 bases and J by 8 bases, with 21 bases between the two germline ends. The CDR3 contains 14 residues. The CDR3 bases are TGTGCCAGCGAGAGCCCTGGGGGGGGCGAAGGCTACACCTTC. Its protein is CASESPGGGEGYTF.

For the CDR3, the DNA is TGTGCCAGCAGCTTAGACCGCAGCGCGCCCTATGGCTACACCTTC. Protein product: CASSLDRSAPYGYTF. This chain uses TRBV7-2 with TRBJ1-2; D gene unclear. This CDR3 is 15 amino acids long. The germline V and J ends were trimmed by 1 base and 4 bases, with 13 bases remaining between them. Germline V gene lookup returns CDR1 SGHTA and CDR2 FQGNSA.

The J gene is TRBJ1-4, the V gene TRBV7-9, with unresolved D. The V end was cut by 4 bases, the J end by 2 bases, with 11 bases between. The CDR3 has 15 amino acids. The germline V gene encodes CDR1 SEHNR and CDR2 FQNEAQ (reference sequence). DNA for the CDR3: TGTGCCAGCAGCTCAGAGGGCTTGACTAATGAAAAACTGTTTTTT. Amino acid sequence: CASSSEGLTNEKLFF.

The chain combines TRBV4-2 with TRBJ1-5; no firm D call. Deletions cut 0 bases from V and 0 bases from J, with 6 bases between. Germline CDR1 LGHNA, CDR2 YNFKEQ. The CDR3 extends over 15 amino acids. As DNA, the CDR3 is TGTGCCAGCAGCCAAGATCGACATAGCAATCAGCCCCAGCATTTT. This gives the protein CASSQDRHSNQPQHF.

The chain uses TRBV6-5 and TRBJ2-7; no clear D gene. V was trimmed by 0 bases and J by 2 bases, leaving 11 bases between them. This CDR3 has 15 amino acids. In germline, CDR1 is MNHEY, CDR2 SVGAGI. The CDR3 nucleotides read TGTGCCAGCAGTTACTCGATCGTGAGAGCCTACGAGCAGTACTTC. Residues: CASSYSIVRAYEQYF.

The V call is TRBV4-1, the J call TRBJ2-5, with a tentative D call TRBD1 (5 bases). V was shortened by 4 bases and J by 2 bases, with 17 bases between the two germline ends. CDR1 and CDR2 from the germline V gene are MGHRA and YSYEKL. The CDR3 consists of 16 residues. The CDR3 DNA follows: TGCGCCAGCAGCCGGGGCCATGGGTCCAAACAAGAGACCCAGTACTTC. Translated, it gives CASSRGHGSKQETQYF.